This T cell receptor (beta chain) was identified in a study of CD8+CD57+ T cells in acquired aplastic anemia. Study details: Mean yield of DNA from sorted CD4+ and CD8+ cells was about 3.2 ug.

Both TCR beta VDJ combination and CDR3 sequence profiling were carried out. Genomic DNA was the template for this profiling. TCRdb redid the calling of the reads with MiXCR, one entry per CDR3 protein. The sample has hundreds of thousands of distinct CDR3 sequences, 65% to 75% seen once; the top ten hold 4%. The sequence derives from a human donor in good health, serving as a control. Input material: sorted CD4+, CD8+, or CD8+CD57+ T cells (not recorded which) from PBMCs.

The CDR3 sequence: CASSSHGERTYEPLHF. The CDR3 region has the DNA TGTGCCAGCAGCTCCCACGGGGAACGGACGTACGAGCCCCTCCACTTT. The chain combines TRBV9 with TRBJ1-6; D is unresolved. Germline values: CDR1 SGDLS, CDR2 YYNGEE. With 4 bases removed from V and 13 bases from J, the gap between germline ends came to 24 bases. CDR3 length: 16 amino acids.